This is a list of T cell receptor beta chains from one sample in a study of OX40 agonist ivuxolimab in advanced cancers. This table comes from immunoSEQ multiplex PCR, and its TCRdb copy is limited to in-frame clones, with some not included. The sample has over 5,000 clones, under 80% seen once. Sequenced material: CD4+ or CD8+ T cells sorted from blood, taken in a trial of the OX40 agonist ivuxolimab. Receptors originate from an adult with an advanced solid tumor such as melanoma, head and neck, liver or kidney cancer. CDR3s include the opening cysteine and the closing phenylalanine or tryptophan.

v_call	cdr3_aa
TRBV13	CASSLWVAGGPLEDTQYF
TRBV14	CASSHRDSEAFF
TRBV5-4	CASSSKGTGGTNEKLFF
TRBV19	CASRPRDRAHEQYF
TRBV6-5	CASGGTGSSYNEQFF
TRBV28	CASRGLSGTTDTQYF
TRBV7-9	CASSLGQRRNEKLFF
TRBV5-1	CASSPPQGTTQYF
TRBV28	CASSFSDRELVEQYF
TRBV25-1	CASSEGGDGYTF
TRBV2	CASSEWTSGGAVQETQYF
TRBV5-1	CASSWDGRSYEQYF
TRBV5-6	CASSLYSGAGYEQYF
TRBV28	CASQLGIGNTIYF
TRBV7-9	CASNSGDVNSGANVLTF
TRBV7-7	CASSPSTGISYEQYF
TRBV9	CASSVGAGGSNQPQHF
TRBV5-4	CASRRGQGGQEGGYTF
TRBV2	CASSRQGGSYGYTF
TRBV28	CASSFQREDFFYEQYF
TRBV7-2	CASSQGQVHGYTF
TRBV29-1	CSVDTIQIGEKLFF
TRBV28	CASSPVGEAGELFF
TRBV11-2	CASSLSGGPNEQFF
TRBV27	CASSPGGANVLTF
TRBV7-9	CASSRPDTRDEKLFF
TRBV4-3	CASSQGQGYGYTF
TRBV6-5	CASSYIEGFGGEQYF
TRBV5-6	CASGTGGPAEAFF
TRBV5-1	CASSFADEQYF
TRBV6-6	CASSGDRRWGTEAFF
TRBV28	CASSLTGSSYEQYF
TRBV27	CASSPLRGGMDQETQYF
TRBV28	CASSSSEHNEKLFF
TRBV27	CASSSTTGTQEYF
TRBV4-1	CASSQEGRSTDTQYF